The next 4 T cell receptor beta chains were all read from a single sample in a study of blood T cell repertoires in COVID-19. Produced via immunoSEQ multiplex PCR; TCRdb's table is partial and in-frame only. This sample has about 140,000 clones, with 80% to 90% found just once. Input material: peripheral blood. Receptors were obtained from a woman in her 40s with acute or convalescent COVID-19.

The chain employs TRBV21-1 and TRBJ2-1; TRBD2, the table's D call, was not compared with the DNA. TRBV21-1 is a recognized pseudogene. The CDR3 has 17 residues. CDR3: CASSKEWEAGGYNEQFF. CDR3 nucleotide sequence: TGTGCCAGCAGCAAAGAATGGGAGGCCGGGGGCTACAATGAGCAGTTCTTC.

The chain carries TRBV2 and TRBJ2-1, with 10 bases identical to TRBD2. Germline-derived CDR1 and CDR2 are SNHLY and FYNNEI. The CDR3 is 16 residues long. V gave up 5 bases and J gave up 4 bases; unmatched junction bases: 8. The CDR3 coding sequence is TGTGCCAGCAGTTCGACTAGCGGGTCGCCTTACAATGAGCAGTTCTTC. Its protein is CASSSTSGSPYNEQFF.

The table lists this clone with a count of one. This chain joins TRBV10-3 and TRBJ2-1; no firm D call. This CDR3 is 14 amino acids long. The germline V gene encodes CDR1 ENHRY and CDR2 SYGVKD. V was shortened by 0 bases and J by 5 bases, with 8 bases between the two germline ends. CDR3 in amino acids: CAISESRQHNEQFF. In DNA, the CDR3 is TGTGCCATCAGTGAGTCGCGGCAGCACAATGAGCAGTTCTTC.

This sequence joins TRBV29-1 and TRBJ2-2; 10 bases line up with TRBD2. With 4 bases clipped from V and 8 bases from J, the junction kept 7 bases outside the gene matches. The CDR3 consists of 14 residues. Germline CDR1 SQVTM, CDR2 ANQGSEA. The CDR3 coding sequence is TGCAGCGTTGGGTCTAGCGGGAGATCAGGGGAGCTGTTTTTT. It codes for CSVGSSGRSGELFF.